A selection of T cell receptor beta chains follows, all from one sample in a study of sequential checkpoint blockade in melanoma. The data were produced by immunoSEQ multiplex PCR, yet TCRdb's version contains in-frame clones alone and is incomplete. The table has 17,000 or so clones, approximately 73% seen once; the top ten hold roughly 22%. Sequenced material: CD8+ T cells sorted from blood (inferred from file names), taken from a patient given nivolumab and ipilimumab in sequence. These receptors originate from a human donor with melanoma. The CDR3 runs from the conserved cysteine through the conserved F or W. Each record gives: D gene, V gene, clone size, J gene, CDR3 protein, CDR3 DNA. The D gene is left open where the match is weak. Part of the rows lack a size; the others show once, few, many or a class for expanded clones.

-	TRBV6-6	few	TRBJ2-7	CASSESTGIIEQYF	TGCGCCAGCAGTGAGTCGACGGGGATTATCGAGCAGTACTTC
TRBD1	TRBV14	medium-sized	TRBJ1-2	CASSFGQGGNYGYTF	TGTGCCAGCAGCTTCGGACAGGGAGGTAACTATGGCTACACCTTC
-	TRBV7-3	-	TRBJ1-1	CASSYSGSNAEAFF	TGTGCCAGCAGCTATAGCGGTTCCAACGCTGAAGCTTTCTTT
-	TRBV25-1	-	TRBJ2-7	CASSEYFGDYEQYF	-
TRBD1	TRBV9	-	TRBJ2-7	CASSPWTGYSYEQYF	TGTGCCAGCAGCCCATGGACAGGTTACTCCTACGAGCAGTACTTC
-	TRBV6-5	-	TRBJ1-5	CASSYGASNQPQHF	TGTGCCAGCAGTTACGGAGCGAGCAATCAGCCCCAGCATTTT
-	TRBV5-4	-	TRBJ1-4	CASSLYPPGVANEKLFF	TGTGCCAGCAGCTTGTACCCTCCAGGGGTAGCTAATGAAAAACTGTTTTTT
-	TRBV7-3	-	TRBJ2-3	CASSLGLRGTDTQYF	TGTGCCAGCAGCTTAGGACTCCGGGGCACAGATACGCAGTATTTT
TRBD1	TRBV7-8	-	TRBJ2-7	CASSSGGQGAYEQYF	TGTGCCAGCAGCTCCGGGGGACAGGGGGCCTACGAGCAGTACTTC
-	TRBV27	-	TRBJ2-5	CATASGQETQYF	TGTGCCACTGCATCGGGACAAGAGACCCAGTACTTC
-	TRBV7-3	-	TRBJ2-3	CASSSLGGTDTQYF	TGTGCCAGCAGCTCCCTAGGGGGAACAGATACGCAGTATTTT
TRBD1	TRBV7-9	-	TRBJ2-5	CASTGQGLETQYF	TGTGCCAGCACCGGACAGGGATTGGAGACCCAGTACTTC
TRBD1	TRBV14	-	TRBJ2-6	CASSQGTTGVLFSGANVLTF	TGTGCCAGCAGCCAAGGAACAACAGGGGTCCTGTTCTCTGGGGCCAACGTCCTGACTTTC
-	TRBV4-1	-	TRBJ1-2	CASSYGPGANYGYTF	TGCGCCAGCAGCTACGGTCCGGGTGCTAACTATGGCTACACCTTC
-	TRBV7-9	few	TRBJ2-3	CASSDRLGGTDTQYF	TGTGCCAGCAGCGACAGACTAGGAGGCACAGATACGCAGTATTTT
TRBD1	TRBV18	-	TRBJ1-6	CASSPSFRDSHSPLHF	TGTGCCAGCTCACCTTCTTTCCGGGACAGCCACTCACCCCTCCACTTT
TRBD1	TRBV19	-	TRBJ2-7	CASSRGDRYYEQYF	TGTGCCAGTAGTAGAGGGGACAGATACTACGAGCAGTACTTC
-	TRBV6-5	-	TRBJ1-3	CASSYSGAVGNTIYF	TGTGCCAGCAGTTACTCAGGCGCGGTTGGAAACACCATATATTTT
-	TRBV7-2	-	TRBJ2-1	CASSQHEYNEQFF	TGCGCCAGCAGCCAACACGAATACAATGAGCAGTTCTTC
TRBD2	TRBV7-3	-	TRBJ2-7	CASSLGLAGAEQYF	TGTGCCAGCAGCTTGGGACTAGCGGGAGCCGAGCAGTACTTC
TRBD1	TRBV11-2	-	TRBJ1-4	CASSPGGGTGGEKLFF	TGTGCCAGCAGCCCCGGAGGCGGGACAGGGGGCGAAAAACTGTTTTTT
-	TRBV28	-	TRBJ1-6	CASSYFYNSPLHF	TGTGCCAGCAGTTACTTCTATAATTCACCCCTCCACTTT
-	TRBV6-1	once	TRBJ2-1	CASSEAAPSYNEQFF	TGTGCCAGCAGTGAAGCAGCGCCCTCCTACAATGAGCAGTTCTTC
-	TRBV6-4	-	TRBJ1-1	CASSSTGSGTEAFF	TGTGCCAGCAGTTCCACAGGGTCCGGTACTGAAGCTTTCTTT
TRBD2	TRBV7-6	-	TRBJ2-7	CASSSGGRGEQYF	TGTGCCAGCAGCTCGGGAGGGAGAGGCGAGCAGTACTTC
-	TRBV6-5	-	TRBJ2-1	CACAHRQGRANEQFF	TGTGCCTGCGCCCACAGACAGGGGAGGGCCAATGAGCAGTTCTTC
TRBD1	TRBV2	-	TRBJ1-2	CASSETDRASYGYTF	TGTGCCAGCAGTGAAACAGACAGGGCTTCCTATGGCTACACCTTC
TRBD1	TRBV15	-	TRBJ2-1	CATSPAGGPYNEQFF	TGTGCCACCAGCCCTGCAGGGGGCCCCTACAATGAGCAGTTCTTC
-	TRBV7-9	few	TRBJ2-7	CASSSSAVSYEQYF	TGTGCCAGCAGCTCCTCGGCGGTTTCCTACGAGCAGTACTTC
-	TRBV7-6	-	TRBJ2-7	CASSTGTYEQYF	TGTGCCAGCAGCACGGGTACCTACGAGCAGTACTTC
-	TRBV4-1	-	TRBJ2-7	CASSQAPGSIYEQYF	TGCGCCAGCAGCCAAGCCCCCGGGTCTATCTACGAGCAGTACTTC
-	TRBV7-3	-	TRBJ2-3	CASSLEGTDTQYF	TGTGCCAGCAGCCTCGAGGGCACAGATACGCAGTATTTT
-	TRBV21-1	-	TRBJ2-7	CASSNLRGFTGGPMYEQYF	TGTGCCAGCAGCAATTTGCGGGGCTTTACGGGAGGGCCTATGTACGAGCAGTACTTC
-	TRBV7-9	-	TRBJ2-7	CASSSRASYEQYF	TGTGCCAGCAGCTCCAGGGCCTCCTACGAGCAGTACTTC
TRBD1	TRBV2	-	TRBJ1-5	CASRTGVEQPQHF	TGTGCCAGCAGGACAGGGGTTGAACAGCCCCAGCATTTT
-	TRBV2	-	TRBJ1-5	CASSEAGFRVVSNQPQHF	TGTGCCAGCAGTGAAGCGGGTTTTCGGGTAGTGAGCAATCAGCCCCAGCATTTT
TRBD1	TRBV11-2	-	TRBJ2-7	CASSPRAGGYEQYF	TGTGCCAGCAGCCCTAGGGCAGGGGGCTACGAGCAGTACTTC
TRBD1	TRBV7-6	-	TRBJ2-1	CASSPHLAQGPSYNEQFF	TGTGCCAGCAGCCCTCACCTTGCACAGGGGCCTTCCTACAATGAGCAGTTCTTC
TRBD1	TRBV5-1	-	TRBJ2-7	CASRGTGVYEQYF	TGCGCCAGCAGAGGGACAGGGGTCTACGAGCAGTACTTC
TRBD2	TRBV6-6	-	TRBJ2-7	CASTYGLAGPYEQYF	TGTGCCAGCACCTACGGGCTAGCGGGGCCCTACGAGCAGTACTTC
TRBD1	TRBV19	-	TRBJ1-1	CASSITGQGTEAFF	TGTGCCAGTAGTATAACAGGACAGGGCACTGAAGCTTTCTTT
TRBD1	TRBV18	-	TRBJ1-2	CASSPPDLDRGGGYTF	TGTGCCAGCTCACCACCTGACTTAGACAGGGGTGGAGGCTACACCTTC